The rows below give T cell receptor beta chains drawn from one sample of a study of cytomegalovirus exposure and HLA in healthy donors. Only in-frame clones appear in the TCRdb table, and some are missing; sequencing was by immunoSEQ multiplex PCR. The data show over 90,000 clones, approximately 64% seen once. The sequenced sample was PBMCs. These receptors all come from a human donor in good health. Both conserved end residues are part of each CDR3. A D gene is named only where the DNA matches it firmly. Size is omitted from some rows. Given values are once, few, many or a class for expanded clones.

j_call,v_call,clone_size,d_call,cdr3_aa,cdr3_nt
TRBJ2-3,TRBV27,-,-,CASNDGRGSPDTQYF,TGTGCCAGCAATGATGGGAGAGGGAGTCCAGATACGCAGTATTTT
TRBJ1-2,TRBV7-9,-,TRBD1,CASSYGTGNGYTF,TGTGCCAGCAGCTACGGGACAGGGAATGGCTACACCTTC
TRBJ2-5,TRBV7-9,-,TRBD1,CASSQGQATQETQYF,TGTGCCAGCAGCCAAGGACAGGCGACACAAGAGACCCAGTACTTC
TRBJ2-1,TRBV30,-,TRBD2,CAWRGTSGRSYNEQFF,TGTGCCTGGAGAGGGACTAGCGGGAGATCCTACAATGAGCAGTTCTTC
TRBJ2-6,TRBV6-1,-,-,CASSETNSGANVLTF,TGTGCCAGCAGTGAGACAAACTCTGGGGCCAACGTCCTGACTTTC
TRBJ2-7,TRBV30,-,-,CAWSVPFGVPGVVVDEQYF,TGTGCCTGGAGTGTCCCCTTTGGGGTACCGGGAGTAGTTGTCGACGAGCAGTACTTC
TRBJ1-1,TRBV19,-,-,CASRPPMNTEAFF,TGTGCCAGTAGACCCCCTATGAACACTGAAGCTTTCTTT
TRBJ1-3,TRBV19,-,-,CASSISMGAVVFGNTIYF,TGTGCCAGTAGTATAAGCATGGGGGCCGTGGTCTTCGGAAACACCATATATTTT
TRBJ2-2,TRBV29-1,-,TRBD1,CSVRTGALNTGELFF,TGCAGCGTGCGTACAGGGGCCCTAAACACCGGGGAGTTGTTTTTT
TRBJ1-4,TRBV19,-,-,CASSFQTSSFEKLFF,TGTGCCAGTAGTTTCCAGACAAGTTCTTTTGAAAAACTGTTTTTT
TRBJ2-5,TRBV13,-,TRBD1,CASSSGGRETQYF,TGTGCCAGCAGCTCAGGGGGCCGGGAGACCCAGTACTTC
TRBJ1-6,TRBV28,few,-,CASSLYGDSPLHF,TGTGCCAGCAGTTTATACGGGGATTCACCCCTCCACTTT
TRBJ2-7,TRBV7-2,-,TRBD1,CASSTDRGMLEQYF,TGTGCCAGCAGCACGGACAGGGGGATGCTCGAGCAGTACTTC
TRBJ2-2,TRBV10-2,few,-,CASSPGQPGTGELFF,TGCGCCAGCAGCCCCGGACAGCCGGGCACCGGGGAGCTGTTTTTT
TRBJ1-5,TRBV7-8,-,TRBD1,CASSGRTGGKPQHF,TGTGCCAGCAGCGGGCGGACAGGGGGAAAGCCCCAGCATTTT
TRBJ1-1,TRBV6-1,-,TRBD1,CASSVGQGVTEAFF,TGTGCCAGCAGTGTAGGACAGGGGGTCACTGAAGCTTTCTTT
TRBJ2-7,TRBV18,-,-,CASSPDTGDSYEQYF,TGTGCCAGCTCACCAGACACGGGGGACTCCTACGAGCAGTACTTC
TRBJ1-5,TRBV2,-,TRBD1,CASSLPGQGIGSNQPQHF,TGTGCCAGCAGTTTACCGGGACAGGGGATCGGGAGCAATCAGCCCCAGCATTTT
TRBJ2-2,TRBV10-3,-,TRBD2,CAIRAGPNTGELFF,TGTGCCATCAGAGCGGGACCCAACACCGGGGAGCTGTTTTTT
TRBJ1-4,TRBV27,few,TRBD1,CASSSPGQGGGHEKLFF,TGTGCCAGCAGTTCTCCGGGACAGGGAGGGGGGCATGAAAAACTGTTTTTT
TRBJ2-5,TRBV4-2,few,TRBD2,CASSQDTSGSQQETQYF,TGTGCCAGCAGCCAAGATACTAGCGGGAGTCAGCAAGAGACCCAGTACTTC
TRBJ1-1,TRBV19,-,TRBD1,CASERQGALGTEAFF,TGTGCCAGCGAAAGGCAGGGGGCCTTAGGGACTGAAGCTTTCTTT
TRBJ2-3,TRBV19,-,TRBD2,CASSGRTTDTQYF,TGTGCCAGTAGCGGGAGGACTACAGATACGCAGTATTTT
TRBJ1-3,TRBV15,-,-,CATSLNTGSSGNTIYF,TGTGCCACCAGCTTAAATACAGGGAGCTCTGGAAACACCATATATTTT
TRBJ1-1,TRBV13,-,TRBD1,CASSSNPGQGPFRTEAFF,TGTGCCAGCAGCTCCAATCCGGGACAGGGACCTTTTCGGACTGAAGCTTTCTTT
TRBJ1-2,TRBV19,-,-,CASSIGAGQSYGYTF,TGTGCCAGTAGTATAGGGGCCGGACAGAGCTATGGCTACACCTTC
TRBJ2-7,TRBV27,-,-,CASSLRGEAPGEQYF,TGTGCCAGCAGTTTAAGGGGTGAGGCCCCGGGCGAGCAGTACTTC
TRBJ1-3,TRBV4-1,-,-,CASSHGGNTIYF,TGCGCCAGCAGCCACGGGGGAAACACCATATATTTT
TRBJ2-2,TRBV6-6,-,TRBD1,CASSYSLGTETGELFF,TGTGCCAGCAGTTACTCTCTAGGGACAGAGACCGGGGAGCTGTTTTTT
TRBJ2-7,TRBV6-1,-,TRBD2,CASSDEVAGSYEQYF,TGTGCCAGCAGTGACGAGGTAGCGGGGTCCTACGAGCAGTACTTC
TRBJ2-3,TRBV30,-,-,CAWSNVVGYTDTQYF,TGTGCCTGGAGTAACGTAGTGGGCTATACAGATACGCAGTATTTT
TRBJ2-7,TRBV5-8,-,TRBD1,CASRGTAIQSSYEQYF,TGTGCCAGCAGAGGGACAGCTATCCAGAGCTCCTACGAGCAGTACTTC
TRBJ2-1,TRBV18,once,TRBD2,CASSPLAAHYNEQFF,TGTGCCAGCTCACCGCTAGCGGCCCACTACAATGAGCAGTTCTTC
TRBJ2-7,TRBV19,-,-,CASSIAADSYEQYF,TGTGCCAGTAGTATAGCCGCAGATTCCTACGAGCAGTACTTC
TRBJ1-4,TRBV25-1,-,-,CASSEWLGATNEKLFF,TGTGCCAGCAGTGAATGGTTGGGAGCAACTAATGAAAAACTGTTTTTT